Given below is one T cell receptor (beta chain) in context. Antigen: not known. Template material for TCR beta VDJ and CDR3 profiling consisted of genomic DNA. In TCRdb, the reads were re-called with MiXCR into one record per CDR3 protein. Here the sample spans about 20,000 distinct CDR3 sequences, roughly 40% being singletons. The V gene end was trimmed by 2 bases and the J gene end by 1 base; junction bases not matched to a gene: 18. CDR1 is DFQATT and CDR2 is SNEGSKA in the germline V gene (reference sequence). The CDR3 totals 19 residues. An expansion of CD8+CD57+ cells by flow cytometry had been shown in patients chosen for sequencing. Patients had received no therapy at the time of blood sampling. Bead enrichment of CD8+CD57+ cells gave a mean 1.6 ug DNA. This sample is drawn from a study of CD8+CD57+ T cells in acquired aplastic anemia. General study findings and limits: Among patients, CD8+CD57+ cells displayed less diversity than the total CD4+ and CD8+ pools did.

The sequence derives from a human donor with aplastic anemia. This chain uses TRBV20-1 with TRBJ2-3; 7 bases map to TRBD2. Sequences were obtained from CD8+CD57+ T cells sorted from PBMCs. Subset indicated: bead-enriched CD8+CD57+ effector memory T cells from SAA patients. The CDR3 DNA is TGCAGTGCTAGATACCCCCGCGTAAGCGGGACGCGGGGCACAGATACGCAGTATTTT. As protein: CSARYPRVSGTRGTDTQYF.